This T cell receptor beta chain is drawn from a study of T cell responses to AZD1222 COVID-19 vaccine (dated by TCRdb to the early 2020s). Regarding the study in general: TCR sequencing was performed for 230 to 250 trial participants, of whom 200 to 220 were given two doses of AZD1222 and around 26 were given two doses of MenACWY control vaccine. Trial participants were enrolled by age into 18-55, 56-69 and 70-plus year subgroups, with about 150, 27 and 61 TCR-sequenced participants respectively. Study-wide conclusions, independent of this receptor: In the small 56-69-year group, the increase in depth fell short of significance, most likely because of low power. Participants were mostly white British and included more females than males, and it was suggested by the authors that clonal diversity may have been underestimated. Because no day 14 peak-response samples were available, the repertoires could be characterized only after the peak T cell response. Conclusions about previously exposed vaccinees are limited, since just six AZD1222 recipients were seropositive for SARS-CoV-2 at baseline. Epitopes outside the regions mutated in the B.1.351 and B.1.1.7 variants were reportedly recognized by nearly half of the unique spike-specific TCRs. Vaccine-associated CD4 TCRs spanned the whole spike protein, with dominant responses in regions 160-218 and 743-854. After two AZD1222 doses, spike-specific TCR breadth and depth were significantly higher than at day 0 and than in MenACWY recipients.

The CDR3 regions of human TCRbeta chains were subjected to immunosequencing. The authors processed their data as follows. TCRs in the repertoires were compared against a reference library of SARS-CoV-2-specific TCRs that had been generated with the MIRA antigen-specificity platform. Breadth was defined as the fraction of unique TCRs that were SARS-CoV-2-associated, and depth was defined as the fraction of total T cells that were SARS-CoV-2-associated. Using the MIRA data, every spike-specific TCR was mapped to the spike region that the TCR reacted to and assigned to either a CD4 or a CD8 class. Log10-transformed breadth and depth values were compared by one-way ANOVA with Sidak's multiple comparisons tests. TCRdb retrieved this table from immuneACCESS and kept in-frame rearrangements only. Not all clones are present; in checked studies, unresolved V genes account for under half, and no reason is known for the remainder. D and trimming come from the DNA, and the V and J calls and clone size come from that table. A total of tens of thousands of clones appear in this sample, approximately 92% of them only once. 5.5% to 7% of the sample is held by the ten biggest clonotypes.

Regarding this clone: What this receptor recognizes is not known. Base-call qualities are not available, and no considerably larger clone is one nucleotide away.

What the time point label conveys for this sample: about 28 days (+/-7) after the second vaccine dose. Because spike-specific TCR depth and breadth did not differ between the two schedules, AZD1222 recipients who got a second dose at roughly 4 weeks were pooled with those who got a second dose at roughly 12 weeks. The vaccinee samples were drawn from two UK trials, COV001 and COV002, one of which was a single-blind randomized controlled phase 2/3 trial testing AZD1222 (ChAdOx1 nCoV-19) in healthy adults. For TCRbeta chain sequencing, PBMC samples were collected from trial participants at day 0 and at day 28 after the second dose. CDR1 and CDR2, looked up from the germline V gene, are KGHDR and SFDVKD. V has 3 bases trimmed and J has 3 bases trimmed; junction bases matching no gene number 3. The cysteine opens and the phenylalanine closes a CDR3 of 15 amino acids. The kept DNA is CDR3 alone, 45 bases in frame from the first base.

Specimen: peripheral blood, collected 28 days after the second AZD1222 dose. The chain links TRBV24-1 with TRBJ2-1, and 8 bases in between align with TRBD2. This sequence originates from an adult who received the AZD1222 COVID-19 vaccine. The nucleotides are TGTGCCACCAGTGATGCGGGACTAGTCTACAATGAGCAGTTCTTC. Translated, it reads CATSDAGLVYNEQFF.